This is a list of T cell receptor beta chains from one sample in a study of Ad26.COV2.S vaccination and SARS-CoV-2 variants. TCRdb's copy holds only in-frame clones and misses some; the assay was immunoSEQ multiplex PCR. This table has about 420,000 clones, more than 75% appearing once. The sample was peripheral blood, taken in a trial of Ad26.COV2.S vaccine versus placebo. These receptors were obtained from a person between 18 and 65 years old who received the Ad26.COV2.S COVID-19 vaccine or a placebo. Both conserved end residues are part of each CDR3.

J gene	V gene	CDR3 protein
TRBJ2-7	TRBV12-3/TRBV12-4	CASSLGGVQYF
TRBJ1-6	TRBV19	CASSMIGTNSPLHF
TRBJ1-1	TRBV5-6	CASSFLGGAQAFF
TRBJ2-5	TRBV7-6	CASSRPASGGGRETQYF
TRBJ2-5	TRBV11-2	CASSIPLGKQETQYF
TRBJ2-5	TRBV28	CASSVLTGGAETQYF
TRBJ1-2	TRBV11-2	CASIIQGNGYTF
TRBJ1-3	TRBV6-1	CASSPWGAGNTIYF
TRBJ2-7	TRBV15	CATSRDLAGGYEQYF
TRBJ2-5	TRBV11-2	CASSPKRGIRQETQYF
TRBJ2-5	TRBV2	CASSGRSGAQETQYF
TRBJ2-2	TRBV19	CASSMTGPGELFF
TRBJ1-1	TRBV7-9	CASSLLTGPAEAFF
TRBJ1-2	TRBV19	CASSIDLGQGKDGYTF
TRBJ2-1	TRBV21-1	CASSGQGRTSDEQFF
TRBJ2-1	TRBV7-9	CASSLALPVRDEQFF
TRBJ2-3	TRBV7-2	CASSLSGTDTQYF
TRBJ2-2	TRBV19	CASSILLSSRELFF